This record looks at one TCR beta chain sequence and its context. TCRdb keeps only in-frame clones here, not all; method: immunoSEQ multiplex PCR. The sample lists roughly 62,000 clones; just over 85% were seen once. These data belong to a study of OX40 agonist ivuxolimab in advanced cancers. CDR1 and CDR2 from the germline V gene are KGHSH and LQKENI. V lost 5 bases, J lost 0 bases, and 3 bases stayed unmatched. CDR3 size: 15 residues. On cycle 4 day 1 and cycle 7 day 1, as well as at baseline, blood was sampled. This TCR came from an adult with an advanced solid tumor such as melanoma, head and neck, liver or kidney cancer. This rearrangement joins TRBV18 to TRBJ2-5; 10 nucleotides line up with TRBD1. The sequencing here drew on CD4+ or CD8+ T cells sorted from blood, taken in a trial of the OX40 agonist ivuxolimab. The CDR3 sequence is CASSFDRGHQETQYF. The CDR3, as DNA: TGTGCCAGCTCATTTGACAGGGGGCACCAAGAGACCCAGTACTTC.